Included here is one T cell receptor (beta chain) sequence, with context. What it binds is not known. Germline values: CDR1 MNHEY, CDR2 SMNVEV (reference sequence). The CDR3 has 15 amino acids. V was clipped by 3 bases and J by 2 bases; unmatched bases: 6. These data are taken from a study of cytomegalovirus exposure and HLA in healthy donors. Overall study context: According to later analysis, the same platform produced the 100 to 150 validation and about 700 first-cohort repertoires. Study-wide findings and caveats: The classifier was said to identify cytomegalovirus status with high specificity and sensitivity. Some TCR beta chains (164 of them) were listed as cytomegalovirus-associated. Later, an analysis found that TCR clusters from the first cohort tended to co-occur in the roughly 110 validation repertoires.

Repertoires were generated with immunoSEQ multiplex PCR, while TCRdb's copy carries only in-frame clones and drops some. The table includes about 150,000 clones, roughly 89% detected once. V is TRBV27 and J is TRBJ2-7, with TRBD2 identical over 8 bases. The material sequenced was PBMCs. The sequence came from a woman under 30 in good health and CMV-seropositive. The CDR3 protein is CASSLRGGRTYEQYF. DNA of the CDR3: TGTGCCAGCAGTTTGAGGGGCGGGAGGACCTACGAGCAGTACTTC.